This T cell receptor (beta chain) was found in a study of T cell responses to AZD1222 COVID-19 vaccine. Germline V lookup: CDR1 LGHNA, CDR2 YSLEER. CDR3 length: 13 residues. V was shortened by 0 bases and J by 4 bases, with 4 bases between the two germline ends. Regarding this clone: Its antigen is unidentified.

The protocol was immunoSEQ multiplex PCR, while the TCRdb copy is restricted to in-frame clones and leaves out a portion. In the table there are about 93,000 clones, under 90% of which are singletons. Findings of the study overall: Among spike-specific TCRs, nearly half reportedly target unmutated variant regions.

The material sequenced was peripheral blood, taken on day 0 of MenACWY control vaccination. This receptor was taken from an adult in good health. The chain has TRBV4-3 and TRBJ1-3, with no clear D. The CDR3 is CASSQDTGNTIYF. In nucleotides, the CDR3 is TGCGCCAGCAGCCAAGATACAGGAAACACCATATATTTT.